Listed below are T cell receptor beta chains from one sample, sequenced in a study of cytomegalovirus exposure and HLA in healthy donors. Clones were sequenced by immunoSEQ multiplex PCR, and TCRdb holds only the in-frame ones, with some missing. The sample lists more than 95,000 clones, over 75% seen once, with roughly 13% in the top ten. The sample comprised PBMCs. Receptor source: a woman in her thirties or forties in good health and CMV-seropositive. Both conserved end residues are part of each CDR3. D genes are given only for firm matches.

>TRBJ2-5|TRBV18|TRBD2
CASSPPTSPYGETQYF
>TRBJ2-1|TRBV7-2|TRBD1
CASSFRGDRDEQFF
>TRBJ1-1|TRBV7-3|TRBD1
CASSRDSGPNTEAFF
>TRBJ2-1|TRBV2|TRBD2
CASSTRLAGYYNEQFF
>TRBJ2-7|TRBV10-2|TRBD2
CASRSSGREHEQYF
>TRBJ1-5|TRBV5-1|TRBD1
CASSLTGDWSQPQHF
>TRBJ1-5|TRBV2|-
CASSGLQGQPQHF
>TRBJ2-1|TRBV27|-
CASSRARLPSFMYNEQFF
>TRBJ2-7|TRBV10-3|-
CAIAGTSPYEQYF
>TRBJ2-1|TRBV7-2|TRBD2
CASSTRTSGYNEQFF
>TRBJ2-7|TRBV29-1|-
CSALGSVWYEQYF
>TRBJ1-5|TRBV6-1|TRBD1
CASSLTDRGGQPQHF
>TRBJ1-6|TRBV6-1|-
CASSPGDYNSPLHF
>TRBJ2-3|TRBV15|TRBD2
CATSRVSGGGTDTQYF
>TRBJ2-1|TRBV7-3|TRBD2
CASSLMPSGTYNEQFF
>TRBJ1-4|TRBV28|-
CASKQGGAVGEKLFF
>TRBJ2-2|TRBV5-6|TRBD2
CASTRLAGNTGELFF
>TRBJ2-2|TRBV9|TRBD1
CASSDRTGNTGELFF
>TRBJ2-1|TRBV20-1|-
CSGGSYNEQFF
>TRBJ2-1|TRBV5-4|-
CASSFQGPNEQFF
>TRBJ2-3|TRBV29-1|TRBD1
CSVDGTGTDTQYF
>TRBJ2-1|TRBV5-1|TRBD2
CASSSLAGSYNEQFF
>TRBJ2-7|TRBV14|-
CASSQAVQGNEQYF
>TRBJ1-1|TRBV2|TRBD1
CASSRDRETEAFF
>TRBJ2-1|TRBV27|TRBD2
CASKDALAGSYNEQFF
>TRBJ1-1|TRBV11-2|-
CASSLSPRGTRRDTEAFF
>TRBJ1-1|TRBV30|-
CAWERQVLNTEAFF
>TRBJ1-3|TRBV28|TRBD1
CASSLGDSRSGNTIYF
>TRBJ1-5|TRBV27|-
CASSFKGTLFNQPQHF
>TRBJ1-2|TRBV7-9|-
CASSLGRNNYGYTF
>TRBJ2-7|TRBV5-1|TRBD2
CASSLSGSSHEQYF
>TRBJ2-1|TRBV30|-
CAWSPSAGDREQFF
>TRBJ2-1|TRBV7-9|TRBD1
CASSSVRGHRNEQFF
>TRBJ2-3|TRBV2|TRBD2
CASRLLAGAADTQYF
>TRBJ2-2|TRBV27|TRBD1
CASSLSGQGHTGELFF
>TRBJ2-7|TRBV28|TRBD2
CASCGLAGAWYEQYF
>TRBJ2-3|TRBV28|-
CASSFRRLTDTQYF
>TRBJ1-5|TRBV6-1|-
CASSGQFNQPQHF
>TRBJ1-2|TRBV28|-
CASSPLAGSYGYTF
>TRBJ2-7|TRBV25-1|-
CASRQGGEQYF